These T cell receptor beta chains were read from a single sample in a study of Graves' ophthalmopathy and Graves' hyperthyroidism. Via MiXCR, TCRdb re-called the multiplex PCR reads, giving one row per CDR3 protein. There are 400,000 or so distinct CDR3 sequences in the sample; about 15% occur only once, and 2% to 2.5% lies in the top ten. What was sequenced was peripheral blood. All receptors come from an adult woman with stable Graves' hyperthyroidism. Each CDR3 is given with its conserved first and last residue. A D gene is named only where the DNA matches it firmly. A row's size may be missing; if present it is once, few, many or a size class.

d_gene: TRBD2
v_gene: TRBV9
abundance: -
j_gene: TRBJ2-5
CDR3nt: TGTGCCAGCAGCGCCGGGGGGGGCCTTTATACACAAGAGACCCAGTACTTC
CDR3aa: CASSAGGGLYTQETQYF

d_gene: TRBD1
v_gene: TRBV6-5
abundance: -
j_gene: TRBJ2-5
CDR3nt: TGTGCCAGCAGTTCCGACAGGGTTGGGTCGACCCAGTACTTC
CDR3aa: CASSSDRVGSTQYF

d_gene: -
v_gene: TRBV12-3/TRBV12-4
abundance: many
j_gene: TRBJ2-5
CDR3nt: TGTGCCAGCAGTTACAGTAAAGAGACCCAGTACTTC
CDR3aa: CASSYSKETQYF

d_gene: -
v_gene: TRBV6-1
abundance: many
j_gene: TRBJ1-3
CDR3nt: TGTGCCACCCGGGGGACAACCTCTGGAAACACCATATATTTT
CDR3aa: CATRGTTSGNTIYF

d_gene: TRBD2
v_gene: TRBV28
abundance: -
j_gene: TRBJ2-1
CDR3nt: TGTGCCAGCAAAGCGGGAGATTTTAATGTGGGGCAGTTCTTC
CDR3aa: CASKAGDFNVGQFF

d_gene: TRBD1
v_gene: TRBV10-3
abundance: few
j_gene: TRBJ2-3
CDR3nt: TGTGCCACAACAGGGGGAACCACAGATACGCAGTATTTT
CDR3aa: CATTGGTTDTQYF

d_gene: -
v_gene: TRBV30
abundance: many
j_gene: TRBJ1-2
CDR3nt: TGTGCCTGGCAGACGTACTATGGCTACACCTTC
CDR3aa: CAWQTYYGYTF

d_gene: -
v_gene: TRBV14
abundance: many
j_gene: TRBJ2-5
CDR3nt: TGTGCCAGCAGCAAGGGGTCGGCCCAGTACTTC
CDR3aa: CASSKGSAQYF

d_gene: -
v_gene: TRBV12-5
abundance: many
j_gene: TRBJ1-6
CDR3nt: TGTGCTAGTGGGGTAACCACCTATAATTCACCCCTCCACTTT
CDR3aa: CASGVTTYNSPLHF

d_gene: TRBD1
v_gene: TRBV5-1
abundance: many
j_gene: TRBJ1-2
CDR3nt: TGCGCCAGCAGCGGCGGGACAGTCTATGGCTACACCTTC
CDR3aa: CASSGGTVYGYTF

d_gene: TRBD1
v_gene: TRBV19
abundance: many
j_gene: TRBJ2-7
CDR3nt: TGTGCCAGTAGTATCGGGACAGGCGTAGACTACGAGCAGTACTTC
CDR3aa: CASSIGTGVDYEQYF

d_gene: TRBD2
v_gene: TRBV6-1
abundance: many
j_gene: TRBJ2-7
CDR3nt: TGTGCCAGCAGTCAAACTAGCGGGAGGACCGAGCAGTACTTC
CDR3aa: CASSQTSGRTEQYF

d_gene: TRBD2
v_gene: TRBV12-5
abundance: many
j_gene: TRBJ2-7
CDR3nt: TGTGCTAGTGGTTTGCGACCACCCGGGACTAGCGTCTACGAGCAGTACTTC
CDR3aa: CASGLRPPGTSVYEQYF

d_gene: -
v_gene: TRBV6-1
abundance: many
j_gene: TRBJ2-7
CDR3nt: TGTGCCAGCAGTGAGGTGGAGGGGGCCTACGAGCAGTACTTC
CDR3aa: CASSEVEGAYEQYF

d_gene: -
v_gene: TRBV5-1
abundance: few
j_gene: TRBJ1-5
CDR3nt: TGCGCCAGCAGCTTGGATCCAAGTTATAGCAATCAGCCCCAGCATTTT
CDR3aa: CASSLDPSYSNQPQHF

d_gene: -
v_gene: TRBV27
abundance: many
j_gene: TRBJ1-1
CDR3nt: TGTGCCAGCAACTTCCGATCGGAAGCTTTCTTT
CDR3aa: CASNFRSEAFF

d_gene: -
v_gene: TRBV28
abundance: many
j_gene: TRBJ2-5
CDR3nt: TGTGCCAGTAGTACCGGGTCCGCAAATCAAGAGACCCAGTACTTC
CDR3aa: CASSTGSANQETQYF

d_gene: -
v_gene: TRBV7-9
abundance: -
j_gene: TRBJ1-2
CDR3nt: TGTGCCAGCGGCAGCCCAGGGGTCGGCTATGGCTACACCTTC
CDR3aa: CASGSPGVGYGYTF

d_gene: TRBD1
v_gene: TRBV12-3/TRBV12-4
abundance: many
j_gene: TRBJ1-6
CDR3nt: TGTGCCAGCAGTCGAGACAGGGTTGGGGGTAATTCACCCCTCCACTTT
CDR3aa: CASSRDRVGGNSPLHF

d_gene: -
v_gene: TRBV7-2
abundance: few
j_gene: TRBJ2-7
CDR3nt: TGTGCCAGCAGCTTAGACAGGGAAGACGAGCAGTACTTC
CDR3aa: CASSLDREDEQYF

d_gene: -
v_gene: TRBV12-3/TRBV12-4
abundance: many
j_gene: TRBJ2-5
CDR3nt: TGTGCCAGCAGTTTAGGACTACAAGAGACCCAGTACTTC
CDR3aa: CASSLGLQETQYF

d_gene: -
v_gene: TRBV6-2/TRBV6-3
abundance: many
j_gene: TRBJ2-7
CDR3nt: TGTGCCAGCAGTATAGCAATCCCGGGACTCTACGAGCAGTACTTC
CDR3aa: CASSIAIPGLYEQYF

d_gene: TRBD1
v_gene: TRBV2
abundance: once
j_gene: TRBJ2-7
CDR3nt: TGTGCCAGCGAGGGGACAGGGCGGGAGCAGTACTTC
CDR3aa: CASEGTGREQYF

d_gene: -
v_gene: TRBV7-3
abundance: many
j_gene: TRBJ2-5
CDR3nt: TGTGCCAGCAGCCCTAACGGGGGCGGCCAGGGCGGAGAGACCCAGTACTTC
CDR3aa: CASSPNGGGQGGETQYF

d_gene: -
v_gene: TRBV20-1
abundance: many
j_gene: TRBJ1-2
CDR3nt: TGCAGTGGCAAAGGGCGGGGGGCTAACTATGGCTACACCTTC
CDR3aa: CSGKGRGANYGYTF

d_gene: TRBD2
v_gene: TRBV7-2
abundance: many
j_gene: TRBJ2-7
CDR3nt: TGTGCCAGCAGCTTAGTCCCCCATTTTAGCGGGAGGGATTACGAGCAGTACTTC
CDR3aa: CASSLVPHFSGRDYEQYF

d_gene: TRBD2
v_gene: TRBV7-2
abundance: many
j_gene: TRBJ2-5
CDR3nt: TGTGCCAGCAGCCTACTAGCGGGAGGTCGAAAGACCCAGTACTTC
CDR3aa: CASSLLAGGRKTQYF

d_gene: TRBD1
v_gene: TRBV2
abundance: few
j_gene: TRBJ2-2
CDR3nt: TGTGCCAGCAGGTTGGACAGGACAATCACCGGGGAGCTGTTTTTT
CDR3aa: CASRLDRTITGELFF

d_gene: -
v_gene: TRBV3-1
abundance: many
j_gene: TRBJ2-7
CDR3nt: TGTGCCAGCAGCCCATCTGGCGGTCATGCGGGGCAGTACTTC
CDR3aa: CASSPSGGHAGQYF

d_gene: -
v_gene: TRBV4-2
abundance: -
j_gene: TRBJ2-5
CDR3nt: TGTTCCAGCTGCCAAGTGACGGGGGAGACCCAGTACTTC
CDR3aa: CSSCQVTGETQYF

d_gene: TRBD2
v_gene: TRBV7-8
abundance: many
j_gene: TRBJ2-7
CDR3nt: TGTGCCAGCAGCTTCGGGACTAGCGGGAACGGGCCCTACGAGCAGTACTTC
CDR3aa: CASSFGTSGNGPYEQYF

d_gene: -
v_gene: TRBV10-3
abundance: many
j_gene: TRBJ2-2
CDR3nt: TGTGCCATCAGTGAGAAAGGACATAACACCGGGGAGCTGTTTTTT
CDR3aa: CAISEKGHNTGELFF

d_gene: -
v_gene: TRBV6-1
abundance: many
j_gene: TRBJ2-4
CDR3nt: TGTGCCAGCAGCCACGGCAGGGGAACTGCCAAAAACATTCAGTACTTC
CDR3aa: CASSHGRGTAKNIQYF

d_gene: -
v_gene: TRBV20-1
abundance: many
j_gene: TRBJ2-2
CDR3nt: TGCAGTGCTAGGTTGGGGACCGGGGAGCTGTTTTTT
CDR3aa: CSARLGTGELFF

d_gene: -
v_gene: TRBV19
abundance: -
j_gene: TRBJ2-7
CDR3nt: TGTGCCAGTGGGGGGATCTACGAGCAGTACTTC
CDR3aa: CASGGIYEQYF

d_gene: -
v_gene: TRBV10-1
abundance: few
j_gene: TRBJ2-7
CDR3nt: TGCGCCAGCAGTGACCCTCAAGATGGAACCGAGCAGTACTTC
CDR3aa: CASSDPQDGTEQYF

d_gene: -
v_gene: TRBV7-9
abundance: -
j_gene: TRBJ2-5
CDR3nt: TGTGCCAGCAGTCCTCTTAACTTC
CDR3aa: CASSPLNF